Below, one T cell receptor beta chain is given with its context. The entry originates in a study of cytomegalovirus exposure and HLA in healthy donors. V lost 1 base and J lost 1, with 21 bases in between. The CDR3 spans 19 residues. Germline CDR1 and CDR2: SGHNT and YYREEE (reference sequence). A multiplex PCR was run with 60 Vbeta primers and 13 Jbeta primers. This table comes from immunoSEQ multiplex PCR, and its TCRdb copy is limited to in-frame clones, with some not included. The repertoire shows more than 70,000 clones; the top ten hold 1.3% to 1.5%. The V gene is TRBV5-4, the J gene TRBJ2-1, with TRBD2 as a possible D gene (6 bases). The receptor was isolated from a woman aged 55 to 70 in good health and CMV-seronegative. The sample comprised PBMCs. Here the CDR3 DNA reads TGTGCCAGCAGCTTGTTCGGCCGGGACGGGAGCGGATCCTACAATGAGCAGTTCTTC. This codes for CASSLFGRDGSGSYNEQFF.